This T cell receptor beta chain was sequenced in a study of Graves' ophthalmopathy and Graves' hyperthyroidism. CDR3 length equals 14 residues. Trimming pared 7 bases from V and 2 bases from J, leaving 16 bases between. CDR1 and CDR2 from the germline V gene are SQVTM and ANQGSEA. Moderate-to-severe activity, CAS ≥3, NOSPECS ≥4 and a duration under 3 months were seen in donors with ophthalmopathy. Study-wide points: This model predicted ophthalmopathy progression (sensitivity 70% to 71%, specificity 72.22%). A classifier, a 13-signature model, separated ophthalmopathy from stable hyperthyroidism with roughly 90% sensitivity and approximately 80% specificity.

In its sample, this clonotype was seen a few times. Its antigen is unknown. Amplified material comprised TCR beta CDR3 regions derived from RNA transcripts. RT-PCR in the first round used HTBI primers; a second-round multiplex PCR followed. TCRdb independently ran MiXCR on the multiplex PCR reads; one entry per CDR3 protein. In the table there are hundreds of thousands of distinct CDR3 sequences, roughly 14% of which are singletons. The sequenced sample was blood. This TCR was sampled from a woman younger than 45 with Graves' ophthalmopathy. The chain has TRBV29-1 and TRBJ2-3; perhaps TRBD1 as D (8 bases). The CDR3 loop reads CSDTGGVDTDTQYF. CDR3 nucleotides: TGCAGCGACACAGGGGGGGTCGACACAGATACGCAGTATTTT.